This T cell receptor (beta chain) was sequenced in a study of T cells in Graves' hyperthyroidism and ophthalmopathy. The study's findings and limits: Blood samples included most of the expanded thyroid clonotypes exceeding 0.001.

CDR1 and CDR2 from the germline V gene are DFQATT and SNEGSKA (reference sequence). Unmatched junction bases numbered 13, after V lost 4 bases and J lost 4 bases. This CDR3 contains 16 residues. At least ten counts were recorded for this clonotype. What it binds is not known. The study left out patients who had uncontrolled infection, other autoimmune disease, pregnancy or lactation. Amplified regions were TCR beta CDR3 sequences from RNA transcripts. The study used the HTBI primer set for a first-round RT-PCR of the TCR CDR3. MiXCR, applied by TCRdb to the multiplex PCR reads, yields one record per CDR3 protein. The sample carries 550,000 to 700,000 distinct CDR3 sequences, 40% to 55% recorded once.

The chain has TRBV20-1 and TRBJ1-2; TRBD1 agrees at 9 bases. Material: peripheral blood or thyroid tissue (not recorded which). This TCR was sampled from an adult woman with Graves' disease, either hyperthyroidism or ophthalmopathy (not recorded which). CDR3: CSATRPGQGPLYGYTF. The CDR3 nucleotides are TGCAGTGCTACCAGACCGGGACAGGGACCACTCTATGGCTACACCTTC.